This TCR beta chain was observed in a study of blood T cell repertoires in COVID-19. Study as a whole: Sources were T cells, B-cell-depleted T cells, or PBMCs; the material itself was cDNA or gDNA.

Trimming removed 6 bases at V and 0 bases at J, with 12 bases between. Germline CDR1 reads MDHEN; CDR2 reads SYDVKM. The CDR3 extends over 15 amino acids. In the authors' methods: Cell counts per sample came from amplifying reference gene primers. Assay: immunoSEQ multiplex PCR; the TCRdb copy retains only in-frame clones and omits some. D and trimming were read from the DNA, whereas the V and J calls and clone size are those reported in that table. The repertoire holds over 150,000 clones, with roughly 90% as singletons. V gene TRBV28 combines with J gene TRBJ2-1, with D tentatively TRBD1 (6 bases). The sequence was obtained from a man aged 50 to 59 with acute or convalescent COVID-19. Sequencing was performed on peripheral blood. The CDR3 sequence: CASSNRDHSYNEQFF. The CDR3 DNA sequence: TGTGCCAGCAGCAACAGGGACCACTCCTACAATGAGCAGTTCTTC.